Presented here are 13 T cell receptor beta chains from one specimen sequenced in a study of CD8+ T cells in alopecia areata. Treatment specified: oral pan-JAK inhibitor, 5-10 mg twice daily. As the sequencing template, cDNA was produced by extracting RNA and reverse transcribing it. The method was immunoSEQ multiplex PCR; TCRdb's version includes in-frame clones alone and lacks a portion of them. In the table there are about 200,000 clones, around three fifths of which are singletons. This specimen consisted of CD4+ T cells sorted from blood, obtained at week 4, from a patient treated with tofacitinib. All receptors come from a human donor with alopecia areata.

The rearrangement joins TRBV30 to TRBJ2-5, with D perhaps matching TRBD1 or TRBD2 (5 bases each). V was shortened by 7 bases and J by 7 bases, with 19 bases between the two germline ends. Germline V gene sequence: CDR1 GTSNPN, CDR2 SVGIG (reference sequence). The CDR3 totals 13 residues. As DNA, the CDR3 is TGTGCCTCGGCAGGGTACCGAGGAGGGACCCAGTACTTC. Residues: CASAGYRGGTQYF.

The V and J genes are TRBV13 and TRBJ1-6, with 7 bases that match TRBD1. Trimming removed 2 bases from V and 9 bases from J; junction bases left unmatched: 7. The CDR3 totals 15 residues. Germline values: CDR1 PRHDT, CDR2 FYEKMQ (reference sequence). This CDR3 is CASSLKDRGRSPLHF. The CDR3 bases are TGTGCCAGCAGCTTAAAGGATAGGGGGCGTTCACCCCTCCACTTT.

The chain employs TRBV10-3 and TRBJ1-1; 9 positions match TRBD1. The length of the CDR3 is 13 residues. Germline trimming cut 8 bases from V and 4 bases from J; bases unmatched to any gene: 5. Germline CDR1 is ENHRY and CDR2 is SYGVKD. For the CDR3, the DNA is TGTGCCATCGCGTGGACAGGGGCCACTGAAGCTTTCTTT. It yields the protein CAIAWTGATEAFF.

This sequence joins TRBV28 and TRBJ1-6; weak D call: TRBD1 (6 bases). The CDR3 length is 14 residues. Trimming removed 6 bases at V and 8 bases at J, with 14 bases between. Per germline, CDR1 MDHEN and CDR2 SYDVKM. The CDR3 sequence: CASSLGGVDSPLHF. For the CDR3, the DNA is TGTGCCAGCAGCCTAGGGGGGGTGGATTCACCCCTCCACTTT.

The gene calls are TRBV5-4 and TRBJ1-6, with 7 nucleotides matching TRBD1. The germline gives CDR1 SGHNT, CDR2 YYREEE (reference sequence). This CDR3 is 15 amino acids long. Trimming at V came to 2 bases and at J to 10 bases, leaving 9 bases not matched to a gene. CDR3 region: CASSLDPGGYSPLHF. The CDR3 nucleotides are TGTGCCAGCAGCTTAGACCCAGGGGGTTACTCACCCCTCCACTTT.

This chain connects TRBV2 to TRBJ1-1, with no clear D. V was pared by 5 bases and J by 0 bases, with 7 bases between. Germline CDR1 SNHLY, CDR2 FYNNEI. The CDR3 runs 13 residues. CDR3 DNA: TGTGCCAGCAGTACGGCGGTGAACACTGAAGCTTTCTTT. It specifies CASSTAVNTEAFF.

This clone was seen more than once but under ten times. CDR3 sequence reads: CASSLGYEQYF. The CDR3 region has the DNA TGTGCCAGCAGTCTGGGCTACGAGCAGTACTTC. The V call is TRBV2, the J call TRBJ2-7; no reliable D call. CDR1 and CDR2 from the germline V gene are SNHLY and FYNNEI. There are 11 residues in the CDR3. V lost 5 bases to trimming and J lost 3 bases, with 5 bases between them.

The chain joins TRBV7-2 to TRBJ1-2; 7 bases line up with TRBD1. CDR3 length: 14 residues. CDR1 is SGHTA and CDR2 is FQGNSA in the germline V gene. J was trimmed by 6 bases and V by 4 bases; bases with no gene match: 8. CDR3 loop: CASSSMDRSNGYTF. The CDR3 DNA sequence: TGTGCCAGCAGCTCAATGGACAGGAGTAATGGCTACACCTTC.

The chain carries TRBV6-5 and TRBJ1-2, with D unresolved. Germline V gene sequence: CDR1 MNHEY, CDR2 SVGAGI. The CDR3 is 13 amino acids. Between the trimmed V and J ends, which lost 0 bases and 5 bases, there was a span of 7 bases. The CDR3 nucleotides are TGTGCCAGCAGTTACTCCGCGCAGTATGGCTACACCTTC. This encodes CASSYSAQYGYTF.

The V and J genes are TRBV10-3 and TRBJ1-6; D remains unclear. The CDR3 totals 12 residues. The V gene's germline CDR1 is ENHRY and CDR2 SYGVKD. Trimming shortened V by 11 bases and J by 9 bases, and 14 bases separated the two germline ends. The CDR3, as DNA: TGTGCCGCCGGCATCTCGGGTTCACCCCTCCACTTT. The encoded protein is CAAGISGSPLHF.

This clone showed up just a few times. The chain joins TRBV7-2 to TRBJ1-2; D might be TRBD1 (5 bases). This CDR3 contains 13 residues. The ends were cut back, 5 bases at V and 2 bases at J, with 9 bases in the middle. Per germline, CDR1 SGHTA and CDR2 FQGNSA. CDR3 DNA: TGTGCCAGCAGCCATGACAGAAACTATGGCTACACCTTC. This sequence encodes CASSHDRNYGYTF.

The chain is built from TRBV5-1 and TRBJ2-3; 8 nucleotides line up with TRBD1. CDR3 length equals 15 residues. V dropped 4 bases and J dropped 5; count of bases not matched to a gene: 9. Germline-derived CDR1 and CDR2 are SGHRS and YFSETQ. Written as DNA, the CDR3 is TGCGCCAGCAGCCCCGGTGGGACAGGTGGAGATACGCAGTATTTT. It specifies CASSPGGTGGDTQYF.

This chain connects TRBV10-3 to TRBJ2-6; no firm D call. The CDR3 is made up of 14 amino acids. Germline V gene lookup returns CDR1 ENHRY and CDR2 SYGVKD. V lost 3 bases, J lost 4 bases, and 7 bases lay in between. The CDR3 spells CAISDNTGANVLTF. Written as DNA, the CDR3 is TGTGCCATCAGTGACAACACCGGGGCCAACGTCCTGACTTTC.